The subject of this entry is one T cell receptor (beta chain). The sample originates from a study of blood T cell repertoires in COVID-19. Some clones are missing from TCRdb's copy, which holds only in-frame ones; the method was immunoSEQ multiplex PCR. The data hold approximately 41,000 clones, with roughly 89% observed a single time. The receptor's source is a man aged 45-65 years with active COVID-19. Material for sequencing was peripheral blood.

The CDR3 sequence is CASSTGTANNSPLHF. In DNA, the CDR3 is TGTGCCAGTAGTACGGGGACAGCTAATAATTCACCCCTCCACTTT. The chain recombines TRBV19 with TRBJ1-6, with 7 nucleotides matching TRBD1. The CDR3 runs 15 residues. J gave up 5 bases and V 4 bases, and 5 bases lay outside the gene matches. Looked up from germline, CDR1 is LNHDA and CDR2 is SQIVND (reference sequence).